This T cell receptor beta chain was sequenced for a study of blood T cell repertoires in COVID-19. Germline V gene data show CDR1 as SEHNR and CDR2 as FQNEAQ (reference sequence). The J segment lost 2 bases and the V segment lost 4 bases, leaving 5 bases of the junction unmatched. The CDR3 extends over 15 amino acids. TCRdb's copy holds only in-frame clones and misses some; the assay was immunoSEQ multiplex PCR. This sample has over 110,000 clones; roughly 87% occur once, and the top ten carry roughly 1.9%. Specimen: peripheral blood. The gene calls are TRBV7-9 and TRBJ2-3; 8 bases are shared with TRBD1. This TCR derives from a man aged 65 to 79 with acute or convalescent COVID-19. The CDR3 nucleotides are TGTGCCAGCAGCTCACAGGGGGTCACCACAGATACGCAGTATTTT. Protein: CASSSQGVTTDTQYF.